The 7 T cell receptor beta chains reported below all come from one sample, sequenced in a study of blood T cell repertoires in COVID-19. The repertoire was sequenced with immunoSEQ multiplex PCR; TCRdb's copy has only in-frame clones and lacks some. Of 55,000 to 65,000 clones in the sample, roughly four fifths were seen once. Input material: peripheral blood. The receptor source for this set is a man between 60 and 75 years old with COVID-19, enrolled during active disease.

J is TRBJ1-3 and V is TRBV4-1; D is perhaps TRBD1 (6 bases). CDR3 length: 17 residues. Trimming left V 3 bases short and J 0 bases short, with 15 bases between. CDR1 is MGHRA, CDR2 YSYEKL, per germline. The CDR3 nucleotides read TGCGCCAGCAGCCAGGGGGACACACTCCTCTCTGGAAACACCATATATTTT. Translation gives CASSQGDTLLSGNTIYF.

This chain connects TRBV19 to TRBJ1-4; 9 bases are shared with TRBD1. The CDR3 is 13 amino acids. Germline V gene data show CDR1 as LNHDA and CDR2 as SQIVND (reference sequence). The CDR3 spells CASAGTGYEKLFF. CDR3 DNA: TGTGCGAGTGCCGGGACAGGGTATGAAAAACTGTTTTTT.

V gene TRBV7-2 combines with J gene TRBJ1-6, with 7 bases matching TRBD1. The CDR3 totals 14 residues. Germline values: CDR1 SGHTA, CDR2 FQGNSA. Unmatched junction bases numbered 9, after V lost 3 bases and J lost 13 bases. The CDR3, as DNA: TGTGCCAGCAGCTTCGACAGGGTAGAACGTCCCCTCCACTTT. Its translation: CASSFDRVERPLHF.

This rearrangement joins TRBV5-1 to TRBJ1-6, with 11 bases matching TRBD1. With V trimmed by 4 bases and J by 5 bases, 5 bases remained unmatched. CDR1 SGHRS and CDR2 YFSETQ come from the germline V gene. This CDR3 has 16 residues. This CDR3 is CASSPGQGVNNSPLHF. In nucleotides, the CDR3 is TGCGCCAGCAGCCCGGGACAGGGGGTAAATAATTCACCCCTCCACTTT.

The J gene is TRBJ1-1, the V gene TRBV11-2; 10 bases align to TRBD1. V shed 3 bases, J shed 4 bases, and the junction held 2 bases outside the gene matches. The CDR3 has 14 amino acids. Germline CDR1 SGHAT, CDR2 FQNNGV. The CDR3 nucleotides are TGTGCCAGCAGCTTCGGACAGGGGGGCACTGAAGCTTTCTTT. It yields the protein CASSFGQGGTEAFF.

The chain links TRBV5-1 to TRBJ2-1, with TRBD2 matching 12 bases. Germline V gene lookup returns CDR1 SGHRS and CDR2 YFSETQ. This CDR3 has 14 amino acids. Trimming took 0 bases from V and 12 from J; bases not matched to a gene: 4. The CDR3 DNA sequence: TGCGCCAGCAGCTTGGACGGGACTAGCGGGCCGCAGTTCTTC. Amino acids: CASSLDGTSGPQFF. Supplemented by reference TRBV5-1 and TRBJ2-1, the full variable domain reads KAGVTQTPRYLIKTRGQQVTLSCSPISGHRSVSWYQQTPGQGLQFLFEYFSETQRNKGNFPGRFSGRQFSNSRSEMNVSTLELGDSALYLCASSLDGTSGPQFFGPGTRLTVL.

In its sample, this clone was seen once. The chain combines TRBV9 with TRBJ2-1; 8 bases match TRBD2. The germline V gene encodes CDR1 SGDLS and CDR2 YYNGEE. The length of the CDR3 is 17 residues. The V and J ends lost 3 bases and 8 bases, in that order; junction bases with no gene match: 16. As DNA, the CDR3 is TGTGCCAGCAGCGCCGCCGGGAGCGGGAGCTTTTGGGATGAGCAGTTCTTC. It codes for CASSAAGSGSFWDEQFF.